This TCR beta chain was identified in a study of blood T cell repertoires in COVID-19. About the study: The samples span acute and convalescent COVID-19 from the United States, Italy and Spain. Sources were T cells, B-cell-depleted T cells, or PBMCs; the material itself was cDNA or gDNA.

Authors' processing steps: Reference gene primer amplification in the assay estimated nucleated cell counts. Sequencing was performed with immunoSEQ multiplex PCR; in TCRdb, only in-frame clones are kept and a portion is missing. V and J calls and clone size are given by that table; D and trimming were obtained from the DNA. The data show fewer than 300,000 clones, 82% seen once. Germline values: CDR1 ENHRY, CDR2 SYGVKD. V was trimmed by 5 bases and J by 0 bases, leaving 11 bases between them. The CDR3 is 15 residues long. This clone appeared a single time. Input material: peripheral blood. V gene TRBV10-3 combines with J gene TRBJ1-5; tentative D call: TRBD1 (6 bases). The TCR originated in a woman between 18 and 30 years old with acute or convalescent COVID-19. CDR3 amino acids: CAISPGADSNQPQHF. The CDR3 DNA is TGTGCCATCAGTCCAGGGGCGGATAGCAATCAGCCCCAGCATTTT.